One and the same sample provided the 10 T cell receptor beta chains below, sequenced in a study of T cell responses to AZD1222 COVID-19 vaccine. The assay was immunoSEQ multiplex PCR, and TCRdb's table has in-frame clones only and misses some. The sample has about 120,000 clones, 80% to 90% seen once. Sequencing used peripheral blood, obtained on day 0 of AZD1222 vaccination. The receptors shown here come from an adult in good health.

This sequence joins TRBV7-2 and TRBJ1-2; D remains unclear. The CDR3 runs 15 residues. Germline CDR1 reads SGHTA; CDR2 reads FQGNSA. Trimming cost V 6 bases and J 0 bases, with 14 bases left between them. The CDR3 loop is CASSPRQATNYGYTF. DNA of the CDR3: TGTGCCAGCAGTCCCCGGCAGGCCACTAACTATGGCTACACCTTC.

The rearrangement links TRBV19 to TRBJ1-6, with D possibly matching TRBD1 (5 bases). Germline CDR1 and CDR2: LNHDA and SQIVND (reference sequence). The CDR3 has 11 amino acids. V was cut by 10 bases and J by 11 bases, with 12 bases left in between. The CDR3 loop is CATKGLPPLHF. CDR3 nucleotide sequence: TGTGCCACCAAGGGACTCCCACCCCTCCACTTT.

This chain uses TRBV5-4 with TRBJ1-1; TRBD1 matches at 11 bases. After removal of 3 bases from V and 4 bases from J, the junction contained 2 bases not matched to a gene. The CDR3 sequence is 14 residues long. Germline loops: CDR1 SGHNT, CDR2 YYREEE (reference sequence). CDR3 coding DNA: TGTGCCAGCAGCTGGGGGACAGGGGGCACTGAAGCTTTCTTT. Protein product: CASSWGTGGTEAFF.

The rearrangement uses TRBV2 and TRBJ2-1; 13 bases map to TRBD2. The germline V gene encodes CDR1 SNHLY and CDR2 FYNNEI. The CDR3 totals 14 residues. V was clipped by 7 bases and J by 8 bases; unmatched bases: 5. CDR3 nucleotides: TGTGCCAGCACCGGGACTAGCGGGGTGGATGAGCAGTTCTTC. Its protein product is CASTGTSGVDEQFF.

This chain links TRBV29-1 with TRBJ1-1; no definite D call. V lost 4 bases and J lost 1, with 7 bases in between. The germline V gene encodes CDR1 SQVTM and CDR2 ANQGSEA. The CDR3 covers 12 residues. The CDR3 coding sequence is TGCAGCGTTGGCCAGCAGAACACTGAAGCTTTCTTT. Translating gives CSVGQQNTEAFF.

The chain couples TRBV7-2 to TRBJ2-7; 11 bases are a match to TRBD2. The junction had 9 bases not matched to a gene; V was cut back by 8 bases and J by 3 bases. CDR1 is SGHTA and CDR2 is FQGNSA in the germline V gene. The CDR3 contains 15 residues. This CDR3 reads CASSTLAGEIYEQYF. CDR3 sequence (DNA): TGTGCCAGCTCTACACTAGCGGGGGAAATCTACGAGCAGTACTTC. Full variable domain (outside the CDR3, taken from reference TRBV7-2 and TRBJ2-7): GAGVSQSPSNKVTEKGKDVELRCDPISGHTALYWYRQSLGQGLEFLIYFQGNSAPDKSGLPSDRFSAERTGGSVSTLTIQRTQQEDSAVYLCASSTLAGEIYEQYFGPGTRLTVT.

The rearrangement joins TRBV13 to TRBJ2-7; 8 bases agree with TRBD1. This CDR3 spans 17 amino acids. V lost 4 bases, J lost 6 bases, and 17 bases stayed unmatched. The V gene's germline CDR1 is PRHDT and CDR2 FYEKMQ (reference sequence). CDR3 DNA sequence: TGTGCCAGCAGCTCCCGTGGGCAGGGGGCGGCCGGCGGCGAGCAGTACTTC. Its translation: CASSSRGQGAAGGEQYF.

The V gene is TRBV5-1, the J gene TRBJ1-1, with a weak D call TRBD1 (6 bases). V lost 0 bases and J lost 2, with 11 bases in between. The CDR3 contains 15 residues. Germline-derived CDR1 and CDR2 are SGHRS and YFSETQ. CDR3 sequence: CASSLEGVRNTEAFF. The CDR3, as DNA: TGCGCCAGCAGCTTGGAGGGGGTTCGAAACACTGAAGCTTTCTTT.

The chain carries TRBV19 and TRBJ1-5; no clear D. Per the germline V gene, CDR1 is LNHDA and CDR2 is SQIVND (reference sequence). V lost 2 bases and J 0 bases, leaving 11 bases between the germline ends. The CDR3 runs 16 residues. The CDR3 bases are TGTGCCAGTAGTATACTGACACCGTATAGCAATCAGCCCCAGCATTTT. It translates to CASSILTPYSNQPQHF. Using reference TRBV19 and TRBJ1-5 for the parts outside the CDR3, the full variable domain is DGGITQSPKYLFRKEGQNVTLSCEQNLNHDAMYWYRQDPGQGLRLIYYSQIVNDFQKGDIAEGYSVSREKKESFPLTVTSAQKNPTAFYLCASSILTPYSNQPQHFGDGTRLSIL.

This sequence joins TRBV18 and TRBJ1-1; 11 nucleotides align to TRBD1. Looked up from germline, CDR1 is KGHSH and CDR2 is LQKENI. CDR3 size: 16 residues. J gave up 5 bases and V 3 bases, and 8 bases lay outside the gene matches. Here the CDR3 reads CASSPGQGARWTEAFF. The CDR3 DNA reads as TGTGCCAGCTCACCCGGACAGGGGGCTAGGTGGACTGAAGCTTTCTTT.